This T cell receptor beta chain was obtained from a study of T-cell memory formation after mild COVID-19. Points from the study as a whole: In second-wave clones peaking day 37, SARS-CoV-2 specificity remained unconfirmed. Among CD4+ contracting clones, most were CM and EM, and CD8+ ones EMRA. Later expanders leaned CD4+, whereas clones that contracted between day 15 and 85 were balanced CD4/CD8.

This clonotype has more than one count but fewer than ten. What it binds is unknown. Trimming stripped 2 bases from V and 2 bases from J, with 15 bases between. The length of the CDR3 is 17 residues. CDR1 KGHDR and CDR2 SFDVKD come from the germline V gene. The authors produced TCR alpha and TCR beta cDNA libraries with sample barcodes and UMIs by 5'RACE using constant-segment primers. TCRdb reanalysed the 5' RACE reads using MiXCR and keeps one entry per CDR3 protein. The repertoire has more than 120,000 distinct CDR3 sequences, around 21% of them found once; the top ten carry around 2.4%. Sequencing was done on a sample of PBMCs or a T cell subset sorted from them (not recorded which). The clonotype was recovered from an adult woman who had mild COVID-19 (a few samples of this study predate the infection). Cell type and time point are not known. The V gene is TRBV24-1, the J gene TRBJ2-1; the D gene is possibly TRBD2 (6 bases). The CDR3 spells CATSDSGVWVTYNEQFF. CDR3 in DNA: TGTGCCACCAGTGATTCGGGGGTTTGGGTTACCTACAATGAGCAGTTCTTC.